Listed below are T cell receptor beta chains from one sample, sequenced in a study of blood T cell repertoires in COVID-19. Clones were read by immunoSEQ multiplex PCR, and TCRdb kept only the in-frame ones, dropping some. The repertoire includes fewer than 350,000 clones, about 76% of them detected once, and about 3.2% sits in the top ten. The material sequenced was peripheral blood. The receptors come from a woman aged 55 to 70 with active or convalescent COVID-19. Each CDR3 is given with its conserved first and last residue. A D gene is named only where the DNA matches it firmly. Only part of the rows carry a size: once, few, many, or a class if the clone is expanded.

V: TRBV7-9; size: -; D: TRBD2; J: TRBJ2-7; CDR3: CATNPSGGPYEQYF; DNA: TGTGCCACTAACCCGTCGGGGGGGCCCTACGAGCAGTACTTC
V: TRBV4-2; size: -; D: TRBD2; J: TRBJ2-7; CDR3: CASSQDPLAGGLLSYEQYF; DNA: TGTGCCAGCAGCCAAGATCCACTAGCGGGGGGCTTACTCTCCTACGAGCAGTACTTC
V: TRBV7-2; size: -; D: TRBD1; J: TRBJ1-2; CDR3: CASSQGVGANYGYTF; DNA: TGTGCCAGCAGCCAGGGGGTAGGCGCCAACTATGGCTACACCTTC
V: TRBV15; size: few; D: TRBD1; J: TRBJ2-4; CDR3: CATSRDRGQNIQYF; DNA: TGTGCCACCAGCAGAGATAGGGGACAGAACATTCAGTACTTC
V: TRBV18; size: once; D: TRBD1; J: TRBJ1-2; CDR3: CASSPGQVMGYTF; DNA: TGTGCCAGCTCACCGGGACAGGTCATGGGCTACACCTTC
V: TRBV5-6; size: -; D: -; J: TRBJ2-1; CDR3: CASSFRWSSYNEQFF; DNA: TGTGCCAGCAGCTTTAGGTGGAGCTCCTACAATGAGCAGTTCTTC
V: TRBV11-2; size: -; D: -; J: TRBJ2-7; CDR3: CASSLGRVVSYEQYF; DNA: TGTGCCAGCAGCTTAGGCAGGGTAGTATCCTACGAGCAGTACTTC
V: TRBV4-2; size: once; D: -; J: TRBJ2-5; CDR3: CASSQGTRGETQYF; DNA: TGTGCCAGCAGCCAAGGTACCAGGGGAGAGACCCAGTACTTC
V: TRBV4-2; size: -; D: -; J: TRBJ2-7; CDR3: CASSQDLRSYEQYF; DNA: TGTGCCAGCAGCCAAGATCTTCGTTCCTACGAGCAGTACTTC
V: TRBV29-1; size: -; D: -; J: TRBJ1-2; CDR3: CSVVRDYGYTF; DNA: TGCAGCGTTGTGAGGGATTATGGCTACACCTTC
V: TRBV6-5; size: few; D: -; J: TRBJ1-1; CDR3: CASTESRGTEAFF; DNA: TGTGCCAGCACCGAGAGCCGGGGAACTGAAGCTTTCTTT
V: TRBV11-3; size: once; D: -; J: TRBJ2-3; CDR3: CASSQRKNTDTQYF; DNA: TGTGCCAGCAGCCAGAGGAAAAACACAGATACGCAGTATTTT
V: TRBV19; size: -; D: -; J: TRBJ2-7; CDR3: CASSMVAPGDEQYF; DNA: TGTGCCAGTAGTATGGTAGCCCCGGGGGACGAGCAGTACTTC
V: TRBV4-1; size: once; D: TRBD2; J: TRBJ2-7; CDR3: CASSRGTSSTGDEQYF; DNA: TGCGCCAGCAGCCGAGGGACTAGCTCCACGGGGGACGAGCAGTACTTC
V: TRBV6-5; size: once; D: -; J: TRBJ1-2; CDR3: CASSYLENYGYTF; DNA: TGTGCCAGCAGTTACTTAGAGAACTATGGCTACACCTTC
V: TRBV5-4; size: few; D: TRBD1; J: TRBJ2-7; CDR3: CASSFQGANEQYF; DNA: TGTGCCAGCAGCTTCCAGGGGGCTAACGAGCAGTACTTC
V: TRBV10-3; size: -; D: -; J: TRBJ1-1; CDR3: CAISAKRETEAFF; DNA: TGTGCCATCAGCGCGAAGAGGGAAACTGAAGCTTTCTTT
V: TRBV6-5; size: few; D: TRBD1; J: TRBJ2-7; CDR3: CASSPDRGSYEQYF; DNA: TGTGCCAGCAGCCCGGACAGGGGCTCCTACGAGCAGTACTTC
V: TRBV5-1; size: -; D: -; J: TRBJ2-3; CDR3: CASSDPGEGDTQYF; DNA: TGCGCCAGCAGTGATCCAGGGGAGGGAGATACGCAGTATTTT
V: TRBV6-2/TRBV6-3; size: -; D: TRBD1; J: TRBJ2-5; CDR3: CASSLGRAGGRETQYF; DNA: TGTGCCAGCAGCCTTGGGCGGGCAGGGGGACGGGAGACCCAGTACTTC
V: TRBV5-1; size: -; D: TRBD1; J: TRBJ2-4; CDR3: CASSLDRGRDDIQYF; DNA: TGCGCCAGCAGCTTGGACAGGGGCCGGGACGACATTCAGTACTTC
V: TRBV30; size: -; D: -; J: TRBJ2-1; CDR3: CAWGTGRLYNEQFF; DNA: TGTGCCTGGGGCACAGGGAGACTCTACAATGAGCAGTTCTTC
V: TRBV5-1; size: -; D: TRBD1; J: TRBJ2-7; CDR3: CASSKTGASYEQYF; DNA: TGCGCCAGCAGTAAGACAGGGGCCTCCTACGAGCAGTACTTC
V: TRBV6-4; size: -; D: TRBD1; J: TRBJ2-1; CDR3: CASNRTGPYNEQFF; DNA: TGTGCCAGCAACCGGACAGGGCCCTACAATGAGCAGTTCTTC
V: TRBV18; size: few; D: TRBD1; J: TRBJ2-2; CDR3: CASSTGQGSTGELFF; DNA: TGTGCCAGCTCAACCGGACAGGGAAGCACCGGGGAGCTGTTTTTT
V: TRBV28; size: once; D: TRBD1; J: TRBJ1-5; CDR3: CASDRANQPQHF; DNA: TGTGCCAGCGACAGGGCCAATCAGCCCCAGCATTTT
V: TRBV5-1; size: -; D: -; J: TRBJ2-5; CDR3: CASSLTGIRETQYF; DNA: TGCGCCAGCAGCTTGACGGGGATTAGGGAGACCCAGTACTTC
V: TRBV2; size: few; D: -; J: TRBJ1-5; CDR3: CAGSVGSNQPQHF; DNA: TGTGCTGGGAGTGTAGGGAGCAATCAGCCCCAGCATTTT
V: TRBV19; size: once; D: TRBD1; J: TRBJ2-5; CDR3: CASSRDSQETQYF; DNA: TGTGCCAGTAGTAGGGACAGCCAAGAGACCCAGTACTTC
V: TRBV16; size: -; D: -; J: TRBJ1-2; CDR3: CASSQFGTSGYTF; DNA: TGTGCCAGCAGCCAATTCGGGACATCTGGCTACACCTTC
V: TRBV28; size: -; D: -; J: TRBJ1-5; CDR3: CASSLYVSPISNQPQHF; DNA: TGTGCCAGCAGTTTATACGTTAGTCCCATAAGCAATCAGCCCCAGCATTTT
V: TRBV2; size: -; D: TRBD1; J: TRBJ1-1; CDR3: CASSGDRGLGTEAFF; DNA: TGTGCCAGCAGTGGGGACAGGGGGCTAGGGACTGAAGCTTTCTTT
V: TRBV6-4; size: -; D: TRBD1; J: TRBJ1-5; CDR3: CASSPQGGNQPQHF; DNA: TGTGCCAGCAGCCCCCAGGGGGGCAATCAGCCCCAGCATTTT
V: TRBV7-7; size: -; D: -; J: TRBJ2-3; CDR3: CASSATGGQTDTQYF; DNA: TGTGCCAGCAGCGCGACGGGGGGCCAAACAGATACGCAGTATTTT
V: TRBV7-5; size: -; D: -; J: TRBJ2-1; CDR3: CARSLGLAGRDEQFF; DNA: TGTGCCAGAAGCTTAGGACTAGCGGGGAGGGATGAGCAGTTCTTC
V: TRBV15; size: -; D: -; J: TRBJ1-4; CDR3: CATSPRQGTNEKLFF; DNA: TGTGCCACCAGCCCACGCCAGGGTACTAATGAAAAACTGTTTTTT
V: TRBV19; size: once; D: -; J: TRBJ1-5; CDR3: CASSLRTYLNNQPQHF; DNA: TGTGCCAGTAGTCTACGGACATATCTAAACAATCAGCCCCAGCATTTT
V: TRBV3-1/TRBV3-2; size: once; D: TRBD1; J: TRBJ2-3; CDR3: CASSRGQGTDTQYF; DNA: TGTGCCAGCAGCCGGGGACAGGGCACAGATACGCAGTATTTT
V: TRBV6-5; size: once; D: -; J: TRBJ1-1; CDR3: CASSPGGAFF; DNA: TGTGCCAGCAGCCCGGGGGGGGCTTTCTTT
V: TRBV7-9; size: -; D: TRBD1; J: TRBJ2-3; CDR3: CATTRDRTLPRTDTQYF; DNA: TGTGCCACCACCCGGGACAGAACTCTACCCCGCACAGATACGCAGTATTTT
V: TRBV7-3; size: few; D: -; J: TRBJ1-1; CDR3: CASSLVGGGMNTEAFF; DNA: TGTGCCAGCAGCCTGGTCGGGGGTGGGATGAACACTGAAGCTTTCTTT
V: TRBV25-1; size: -; D: -; J: TRBJ2-7; CDR3: CASSVAAYEQYF; DNA: TGTGCCAGCAGTGTGGCGGCCTACGAGCAGTACTTC
V: TRBV29-1; size: few; D: TRBD1; J: TRBJ2-3; CDR3: CSAGGQGGTDTQYF; DNA: TGCAGCGCTGGCGGACAGGGGGGCACAGATACGCAGTATTTT
V: TRBV14; size: -; D: -; J: TRBJ2-1; CDR3: CASSQAYQGFRQQFF; DNA: TGTGCCAGCAGCCAAGCATACCAGGGGTTCCGGCAGCAGTTCTTC
V: TRBV10-3; size: -; D: -; J: TRBJ1-1; CDR3: CAISGQYSEAFF; DNA: TGTGCCATCAGCGGACAGTACTCTGAAGCTTTCTTT
V: TRBV5-1; size: -; D: TRBD2; J: TRBJ2-1; CDR3: CASSSTGGAYNEQFF; DNA: TGCGCCAGCAGCTCCACGGGGGGGGCCTACAATGAGCAGTTCTTC
V: TRBV5-1; size: -; D: -; J: TRBJ2-2; CDR3: CASSLYTGELFF; DNA: TGCGCCAGCAGCCTCTACACCGGGGAGCTGTTTTTT
V: TRBV2; size: -; D: TRBD1; J: TRBJ1-5; CDR3: CASKVKTGSNQPQHF; DNA: TGTGCCAGCAAGGTGAAGACAGGGAGCAATCAGCCCCAGCATTTT
V: TRBV4-2; size: -; D: TRBD2; J: TRBJ2-7; CDR3: CASSQESSPGGYEQYF; DNA: TGTGCCAGCAGCCAAGAAAGCTCCCCGGGGGGTTACGAGCAGTACTTC